These 22 T cell receptor beta chains were sequenced from one sample in a study of cytomegalovirus exposure and HLA in healthy donors. 60 Vbeta and 13 Jbeta primers were used in PCR. The data were produced by immunoSEQ multiplex PCR, yet TCRdb's version contains in-frame clones alone and is incomplete. The sample records some 200,000 clones, about three quarters being singletons. Sequenced input: PBMCs. Receptor source: a man aged 40-49 years in good health and CMV-seronegative.

The V and J genes are TRBV5-1 and TRBJ2-7, with 15 nucleotides matching TRBD2. Germline assignment: CDR1 SGHRS and CDR2 YFSETQ. V lost 6 bases to trimming and J lost 1 base; unmatched junction nucleotides: 5. There are 16 residues in the CDR3. The CDR3 loop reads CASTGLAGGLSYEQYF. The CDR3, as DNA: TGCGCCAGCACTGGACTAGCGGGAGGGCTTTCCTACGAGCAGTACTTC. The full variable domain, rest sourced from reference TRBV5-1 and TRBJ2-7, is KAGVTQTPRYLIKTRGQQVTLSCSPISGHRSVSWYQQTPGQGLQFLFEYFSETQRNKGNFPGRFSGRQFSNSRSEMNVSTLELGDSALYLCASTGLAGGLSYEQYFGPGTRLTVT.

The chain combines TRBV9 with TRBJ2-7, with 10 bases fitting TRBD2. Germline values: CDR1 SGDLS, CDR2 YYNGEE. The CDR3 totals 18 residues. V shed 0 bases, J shed 6 bases, and the junction held 15 bases outside the gene matches. This CDR3 reads CASSVAGGQREGQGEQYF. CDR3 in DNA: TGTGCCAGCAGCGTAGCTGGGGGTCAGCGGGAGGGCCAAGGCGAGCAGTACTTC. Full variable domain (remainder filled in from reference TRBV9 and TRBJ2-7): DSGVTQTPKHLITATGQRVTLRCSPRSGDLSVYWYQQSLDQGLQFLIQYYNGEERAKGNILERFSAQQFPDLHSELNLSSLELGDSALYFCASSVAGGQREGQGEQYFGPGTRLTVT.

This rearrangement joins TRBV9 to TRBJ2-7; tentative D call: TRBD1 (5 bases). This CDR3 has 13 amino acids. From germline, CDR1 is SGDLS and CDR2 YYNGEE. V lost 4 bases to trimming and J lost 2 bases, with 10 bases between them. The CDR3 DNA reads as TGTGCCAGCAGCCGCGACAGCGCCTACGAGCAGTACTTC. Its translation is CASSRDSAYEQYF.

This chain connects TRBV4-3 to TRBJ1-3; possible D gene TRBD1, 6 bases. V shed 5 bases and J shed 2 bases, with 16 bases lying between them. Germline values: CDR1 LGHNA, CDR2 YSLEER. The CDR3 length is 16 residues. Written as DNA, the CDR3 is TGCGCCAGCAGCAAAGGTGGCAGGGGAGCTGGAAACACCATATATTTT. Translation gives CASSKGGRGAGNTIYF.

The CDR3 coding sequence is TGCGCCAGCAGCCCCCAGGGGGCCCCCTACGAGCAGTACTTC. Its protein is CASSPQGAPYEQYF. J is TRBJ2-7 and V is TRBV5-1; 8 bases agree with TRBD1. This CDR3 comprises 14 residues. Germline V gives CDR1 SGHRS, CDR2 YFSETQ. V lost 4 bases and J lost 2; bases outside the gene matches: 5. The whole variable domain, remainder taken from reference TRBV5-1 and TRBJ2-7, is KAGVTQTPRYLIKTRGQQVTLSCSPISGHRSVSWYQQTPGQGLQFLFEYFSETQRNKGNFPGRFSGRQFSNSRSEMNVSTLELGDSALYLCASSPQGAPYEQYFGPGTRLTVT.

The chain uses TRBV6-5 and TRBJ2-2; 7 nucleotides align to TRBD2. CDR1 MNHEY and CDR2 SVGAGI come from the germline V gene. This CDR3 has 15 residues. Losses at the gene ends were 2 bases for V and 2 bases for J; bases not matched to a gene: 2. The CDR3 spells CASSYQGLNTGELFF. DNA of the CDR3: TGTGCCAGCAGTTACCAGGGACTAAACACCGGGGAGCTGTTTTTT.

The V call is TRBV9, the J call TRBJ2-7, with a tentative D call TRBD2 (6 bases). This CDR3 has 14 residues. Per the germline V gene, CDR1 is SGDLS and CDR2 is YYNGEE. V lost 4 bases and J lost 5, with 16 bases in between. The CDR3 spells CASSFEGGVDEQYF. The CDR3 nucleotides are TGTGCCAGCAGCTTCGAAGGCGGGGTGGACGAGCAGTACTTC.

The chain recombines TRBV4-3 with TRBJ1-3, with D uncertain. V was shortened by 4 bases and J by 3 bases, with 7 bases between the two germline ends. Germline V gene data show CDR1 as LGHNA and CDR2 as YSLEER. The CDR3 totals 13 residues. The CDR3: CASSPASGNTIYF. The CDR3 DNA follows: TGCGCCAGCAGCCCGGCTAGTGGAAACACCATATATTTT.

This chain joins TRBV5-6 and TRBJ2-5, with 7 bases fitting TRBD1. V was clipped by 4 bases and J by 4 bases; unmatched bases: 4. The CDR3 spans 13 residues. Germline CDR1 reads SGHDT; CDR2 reads YYEEEE. The chain's CDR3 is CASSPTGVETQYF. As DNA, the CDR3 is TGTGCCAGCAGCCCCACAGGGGTAGAGACCCAGTACTTC.

This chain joins TRBV28 and TRBJ2-1; 9 positions match TRBD2. The ends lost 6 bases at V and 4 bases at J; junction bases unmatched: 13. The CDR3 runs to 17 residues. Germline CDR1 MDHEN, CDR2 SYDVKM. Here the CDR3 DNA reads TGTGCCAGCAGGACCTCTGTAGCGGGGGCCGAATACAATGAGCAGTTCTTC. This codes for CASRTSVAGAEYNEQFF.

This clone was seen a single time. The chain links TRBV4-1 to TRBJ1-2; TRBD1 matches 9 bases. Unmatched junction bases numbered 7, after V lost 6 bases and J lost 5 bases. The CDR3 spans 14 residues. Germline loops: CDR1 MGHRA, CDR2 YSYEKL. The CDR3 sequence: CASRPPGQGYGYTF. Written as DNA, the CDR3 is TGCGCCAGCAGACCCCCGGGACAGGGTTATGGCTACACCTTC.

The rearrangement uses TRBV5-4 and TRBJ2-7, with 7 positions matching TRBD1. Germline V gene lookup returns CDR1 SGHNT and CDR2 YYREEE (reference sequence). Trimming took 2 bases from V and 4 from J; bases not matched to a gene: 3. This CDR3 contains 13 residues. The CDR3 nucleotides are TGTGCCAGCAGCTTCCCAGGGGGATACGAGCAGTACTTC. The encoded protein is CASSFPGGYEQYF.

The V gene is TRBV7-9, the J gene TRBJ1-6; tentative D call: TRBD1 (6 bases). CDR1 is SEHNR and CDR2 is FQNEAQ in the germline V gene (reference sequence). V lost 5 bases and J lost 10, with 15 bases in between. This CDR3 has 14 residues. CDR3 sequence: CASSPAGDRSPLHF. CDR3 sequence (DNA): TGTGCCAGCAGCCCGGCAGGGGATCGGTCACCCCTCCACTTT.

The chain is built from TRBV10-2 and TRBJ2-4; possibly TRBD1 for D (5 bases). The CDR3 is made up of 12 amino acids. Looked up from germline, CDR1 is WSHSY and CDR2 is SAAADI. V was cut by 8 bases and J by 6 bases, with 11 bases left in between. The CDR3 is CASRPTGNIQYF. CDR3 nucleotide sequence: TGCGCCAGCCGTCCCACAGGAAACATTCAGTACTTC.

This clone turned up a few times. The rearrangement uses TRBV4-3 and TRBJ1-1, with D unclear. This CDR3 spans 15 amino acids. The V gene lost 0 bases and the J gene lost 7 bases, with 15 bases spanning the gap. Germline V gives CDR1 LGHNA, CDR2 YSLEER. CDR3 amino acids: CASSQEPGFGGEAFF. DNA for the CDR3: TGCGCCAGCAGCCAAGAACCAGGCTTCGGAGGTGAAGCTTTCTTT.

This clone was picked up a small number of times. The rearrangement links TRBV5-1 to TRBJ2-3; D might be TRBD1 (5 bases). V lost 0 bases to trimming and J lost 3 bases, with 14 bases between them. Germline CDR1 and CDR2: SGHRS and YFSETQ. The CDR3 runs to 16 residues. For the CDR3, the DNA is TGCGCCAGCAGCTTGGCTGGGGTCCAGGGTACAGATACGCAGTATTTT. Translating it yields CASSLAGVQGTDTQYF.

The V call is TRBV7-8, the J call TRBJ1-3, with TRBD1 as a possible D gene (6 bases). The CDR3 extends over 16 amino acids. V was clipped by 5 bases and J by 2 bases, with 16 bases between them. The V gene's germline CDR1 is SGHVS and CDR2 FQNEAQ. The CDR3 nucleotides read TGTGCCAGCAGCCCGTACCGGCAGGGGACTGGAAACACCATATATTTT. Translating it yields CASSPYRQGTGNTIYF.

The chain is built from TRBV19 and TRBJ2-5; 7 positions agree with TRBD1. Near its end, the DNA agrees better with TRBJ2-7, so the J call may be wrong. The germline gives CDR1 LNHDA, CDR2 SQIVND (reference sequence). The CDR3 covers 13 residues. The CDR3 region is CASNNRGSYEQYF. CDR3 nucleotides: TGTGCCAGTAATAACAGGGGCTCCTACGAGCAGTACTTC.

This clone was seen a handful of times. V is TRBV27 and J is TRBJ2-7, with TRBD1 matching 8 bases. CDR1 MNHEY and CDR2 SMNVEV come from the germline V gene (reference sequence). V shed 5 bases and J 2 bases; nucleotides not matched to a gene: 8. The CDR3 is 15 residues long. The chain's CDR3 is CASSPGQGLTYEQYF. As DNA, the CDR3 is TGTGCCAGCAGTCCCGGACAGGGCCTAACCTACGAGCAGTACTTC.

The CDR3 sequence: CASSYGDRDYEQYF. The CDR3, as DNA: TGTGCCAGCAGTTACGGGGACAGAGACTACGAGCAGTACTTC. The chain employs TRBV6-5 and TRBJ2-7, with 7 bases aligning to TRBD1. Unmatched junction bases numbered 4, after V lost 2 bases and J lost 3 bases. The CDR3 has 14 residues. Per the germline V gene, CDR1 is MNHEY and CDR2 is SVGAGI.

The chain couples TRBV5-1 to TRBJ1-5, with a weak D call TRBD1 (6 bases). Germline CDR1 reads SGHRS; CDR2 reads YFSETQ. Trimming removed 4 bases at V and 2 bases at J, with 10 bases between. This CDR3 is built from 14 residues. The CDR3 region is CASSPYRGNQPQHF. The CDR3 coding sequence is TGCGCCAGCAGCCCCTACAGGGGCAATCAGCCCCAGCATTTT.

The chain employs TRBV28 and TRBJ2-7; the D is unclear. Deletions cut 1 base from V and 3 bases from J, with 7 bases between. The CDR3 runs to 13 residues. The germline gives CDR1 MDHEN, CDR2 SYDVKM. The CDR3 reads CASSLYTYYEQYF. DNA for the CDR3: TGTGCCAGCAGTTTATACACGTACTACGAGCAGTACTTC. Based on the CDR3 plus reference TRBV28 and TRBJ2-7, the full variable domain is DVKVTQSSRYLVKRTGEKVFLECVQDMDHENMFWYRQDPGLGLRLIYFSYDVKMKEKGDIPEGYSVSREKKERFSLILESASTNQTSMYLCASSLYTYYEQYFGPGTRLTVT.